These 8 T cell receptor beta chains were all obtained from the same sample, sequenced in a study of T cell changes during pregnancy in multiple sclerosis. Clones were read by immunoSEQ multiplex PCR, and TCRdb kept only the in-frame ones, dropping some. The data show around 35,000 clones, 90% seen once. The sequences come from CD8+ T cells from peripheral blood mononuclear cells, collected in the first trimester of pregnancy. These receptors were collected from a female donor with multiple sclerosis, enrolled in a pregnancy study.

The chain combines TRBV5-6 with TRBJ2-1, with TRBD2 matching over 9 bases. Per the germline V gene, CDR1 is SGHDT and CDR2 is YYEEEE. V lost 10 bases and J lost 4; bases outside the gene matches: 9. The CDR3 length is 14 residues. In nucleotides, the CDR3 is TGTGCCTTTCCACGACTAGCGGAGTACAATGAGCAGTTCTTC. The encoded protein is CAFPRLAEYNEQFF.

The chain recombines TRBV6-5 with TRBJ2-2; possible D gene TRBD2, 6 bases. Germline V CDR1 and CDR2: MNHEY, SVGAGI. The CDR3 covers 13 residues. Trimming shortened V by 8 bases and J by 6 bases, and 13 bases separated the two germline ends. The CDR3 nucleotides read TGTGCCAGCCACGGCAGGGAGGCCGGGGAGCTGTTTTTT. Translation: CASHGREAGELFF.

The chain uses TRBV27 and TRBJ2-5; the match to TRBD1 covers 11 bases. CDR3 length: 16 residues. Germline CDR1 MNHEY, CDR2 SMNVEV (reference sequence). V was clipped by 1 base and J by 2 bases; unmatched bases: 3. Written as DNA, the CDR3 is TGTGCCAGCAGTTTATATGGGACAGGGGGACAAGAGACCCAGTACTTC. It is translated as CASSLYGTGGQETQYF.

V and J are TRBV2 and TRBJ2-7, with 7 nucleotides matching TRBD2. The CDR3 is made up of 14 amino acids. Germline-derived CDR1 and CDR2 are SNHLY and FYNNEI. Trimming at V came to 3 bases and at J to 2 bases, leaving 4 bases not matched to a gene. Here the CDR3 DNA reads TGTGCCAGCAGTGACGGCGGGGGAACCTACGAGCAGTACTTC. Amino acid sequence: CASSDGGGTYEQYF.

The chain has TRBV4-3 and TRBJ2-1; TRBD2 agrees at 7 bases. Trimming removed 0 bases from V and 5 bases from J; junction bases left unmatched: 7. CDR3 size: 16 residues. Germline CDR1 LGHNA, CDR2 YSLEER. The CDR3 DNA is TGCGCCAGCAGCCAAGATCTGTGGGGGGGAGACAATGAGCAGTTCTTC. It is translated as CASSQDLWGGDNEQFF.

Concerning this clone: Other DNA variants within this sample encode the same CDR3. The chain employs TRBV27 and TRBJ2-7; 12 positions match TRBD1. From germline, CDR1 is MNHEY and CDR2 SMNVEV (reference sequence). The CDR3 totals 14 residues. The ends lost 3 bases at V and 4 bases at J; junction bases unmatched: 1. The CDR3 loop reads CASSLGQGAYEQYF. The CDR3 DNA follows: TGTGCCAGCAGTTTGGGACAGGGGGCTTACGAGCAGTACTTC.

This chain connects TRBV4-3 to TRBJ2-3; D is ambiguous. The CDR3 spans 15 residues. Deletions cut 1 base from V and 2 bases from J, with 10 bases between. Germline V gene lookup returns CDR1 LGHNA and CDR2 YSLEER. The CDR3 here is CASSQVWQNTDTQYF. The CDR3 DNA is TGCGCCAGCAGCCAAGTCTGGCAGAACACAGATACGCAGTATTTT.

This chain connects TRBV5-1 to TRBJ2-3, with 7 bases identical to TRBD1. Trimming at V came to 3 bases and at J to 6 bases, leaving 13 bases not matched to a gene. The CDR3 runs to 16 residues. Germline V CDR1 and CDR2: SGHRS, YFSETQ. CDR3 nucleotides: TGCGCCAGCAGCTCCTACGGGGACAGCCTACTTGATACGCAGTATTTT. It codes for CASSSYGDSLLDTQYF.